Following are 2 T cell receptor beta chains from one sample sequenced in a study of response to subunit inactivated influenza vaccine (dated by TCRdb to the late 2010s). Library preparation used RT-PCR. The listed sequencing device is Illumina HiSeq 2500. The public reads were run again by TCRdb, first through fastp at Q25 and then through MiXCR, and only productive beta chains were kept. Rows merge per CDR3 protein into single entries with the most common DNA and genes. In all, the sample holds about 800,000 distinct CDR3 sequences, and around 21% of those were seen once. The top ten hold roughly 10% of the sample. The sample in question was PBMCs from blood, obtained roughly 5 days after vaccination. Source of these receptors: a middle-aged man who received an inactivated influenza vaccine. Donor details come from another sample of the same person, matched by shared clones.

This clonotype was observed a few times. The V gene is TRBV21-1, the J gene TRBJ1-1; the DNA was not used to check the table's D call, TRBD1. TRBV21-1 is listed as a pseudogene. The CDR3 extends over 16 amino acids. The chain's CDR3 is CASSKGGTGGNTEAFF. The CDR3, as DNA: TGTGCCAGCAGCAAAGGAGGGACAGGGGGTAACACTGAAGCTTTCTTT.

This clonotype was recorded a few times. This rearrangement joins TRBV29-1 to TRBJ2-5, with 13 bases matching TRBD2. The CDR3 contains 15 residues. The ends lost 6 bases at V and 4 bases at J; junction bases unmatched: 8. Germline V lookup: CDR1 SQVTM, CDR2 ANQGSEA. The CDR3 loop reads CSVDPGLAGRETQYF. The CDR3 nucleotides read TGCAGCGTCGACCCGGGACTAGCGGGAAGAGAGACCCAGTACTTC.